This is a list of T cell receptor beta chains from one sample in a study of T-cell reconstitution after alpha-beta-depleted transplantation in children. TCRdb used MiXCR to reprocess the PCR reads, holding one entry per CDR3 protein. The repertoire holds approximately 400,000 distinct CDR3 sequences, with around 9.9% as singletons. The starting material was PBMCs from the stem cell graft donor, obtained from the stem cell graft. Receptors were obtained from a human donor who donated a stem cell graft to a child with acute myeloid leukemia. Each CDR3 is given with its conserved first and last residue. The D gene is left open where the match is weak. Clone size is not always given. Where it is, it says once, few, many or a class for expanded clones.

CDR3nt	CDR3aa	d_gene	len	abundance	v_gene	j_gene
TGTGCCAGCAGTCCCCCTCTGGGGAGGGCCTCCTACAATGAGCAGTTCTTC	CASSPPLGRASYNEQFF	TRBD2	17	few	TRBV27	TRBJ2-1
TGCAGTGCTAGAGATCTCGGACGGCAAGCGGGTGGCTACACCTTC	CSARDLGRQAGGYTF	.	15	.	TRBV20-1	TRBJ1-2
TGTGCCAGCAGCTTGTCCGCCCCGGGACAGGGGGTCGGGGAGCTGTTTTTT	CASSLSAPGQGVGELFF	TRBD1	17	few	TRBV7-8	TRBJ2-2
TGTGCCAGCAACCCTGGGACTATCAGAGAAGAGACCCAGTACTTC	CASNPGTIREETQYF	TRBD2	15	few	TRBV7-9	TRBJ2-5
TGCGCCAGCAGCTTGGTAGGTGGGACCCCAGATACGCAGTATTTT	CASSLVGGTPDTQYF	.	15	.	TRBV5-1	TRBJ2-3
TGTGCCATCAGCTTAGGGATAAACAACAATGAGCAGTTCTTC	CAISLGINNNEQFF	.	14	many	TRBV10-3	TRBJ2-1
TGCAGCGTTGTACAGGGTTCAACTGGAAACACCATATATTTT	CSVVQGSTGNTIYF	.	14	.	TRBV29-1	TRBJ1-3
TGCGCCAGCAGCTTGGGTACAGGGGGCCTCGAGCAGTACTTC	CASSLGTGGLEQYF	TRBD1	14	many	TRBV5-1	TRBJ2-7
TGTGCCAGCAGCTGGACTAGCGGGGGGGCCGGCACCGGGGAGCTGTTTTTT	CASSWTSGGAGTGELFF	TRBD2	17	.	TRBV7-2	TRBJ2-2
TGTGCCAGCTCACTGATTAGCGGATTATCCTACGAGCAGTACTTC	CASSLISGLSYEQYF	.	15	.	TRBV18	TRBJ2-7
TGTGCCAGCAGCCTTCAGGGGGCCATTGGAAACACCATATATTTT	CASSLQGAIGNTIYF	TRBD1	15	few	TRBV7-2	TRBJ1-3
TGTGCCAGCAGCCCACCTCCCAACACTGAAGCTTTCTTT	CASSPPPNTEAFF	.	13	few	TRBV7-2	TRBJ1-1
TGCGCCAGCAGCAGACAGCTGACAGATACGCAGTATTTT	CASSRQLTDTQYF	.	13	.	TRBV5-1	TRBJ2-3
TGTGCCAGCAGCCCGCCTAGCGGGAGTGTGACCCAGTACTTC	CASSPPSGSVTQYF	TRBD2	14	many	TRBV7-2	TRBJ2-5
TGTGCCAGCAGCCCCTCTGCGGACTATGGCTACACCTTC	CASSPSADYGYTF	.	13	many	TRBV6-5	TRBJ1-2
TGTGCCAGCAGCTTAGCGACAGGGGCGATTAACGAGCAGTACTTC	CASSLATGAINEQYF	TRBD1	15	.	TRBV7-6	TRBJ2-7
TGTGCCATCAGTGAGTCCTCGCAGTACAATGAGCAGTTCTTC	CAISESSQYNEQFF	.	14	few	TRBV10-3	TRBJ2-1
TGTGCCACCGGCCGACAGGGGTCGAAAAACATTCAGTACTTC	CATGRQGSKNIQYF	TRBD1	14	few	TRBV6-1	TRBJ2-4
TGCAGTGCCCCTAGCCGGGTAACCTACAATGAGCAGTTCTTC	CSAPSRVTYNEQFF	.	14	.	TRBV20-1	TRBJ2-1
TGCGCCAGCAGCCTCTACGCCGCTGGGGGTTTCGATGAGCAGTTCTTC	CASSLYAAGGFDEQFF	.	16	few	TRBV4-1	TRBJ2-1
TGTGCCAGCAGTAACAGGAACACTGAAGCTTTCTTT	CASSNRNTEAFF	.	12	few	TRBV12-3/TRBV12-4	TRBJ1-1
TGTGCCAGCACCAAATCCCGACGGACAGGGTCGGGCGAGCAGTACTTC	CASTKSRRTGSGEQYF	TRBD1	16	.	TRBV7-9	TRBJ2-7
TGTGCCAGCAGTTACCAAACCCCCGGACTAGCGGGAGGTAGAAGGGAGCTGTTTTTT	CASSYQTPGLAGGRRELFF	TRBD2	19	many	TRBV6-5	TRBJ2-2
TGTGCCAGCAGCTTAGAAGGGGCGCTGGGGGGCGAGCAGTACTTC	CASSLEGALGGEQYF	.	15	many	TRBV7-8	TRBJ2-7
TGTGCCAGCAGTCAGGGGACGGGGGAGCAGTACTTC	CASSQGTGEQYF	.	12	.	TRBV13	TRBJ2-7
TGTGCCAGCAGGCGGACAGGGAATGGCTACACCTTC	CASRRTGNGYTF	TRBD1	12	once	TRBV27	TRBJ1-2
TGTGCCAGCAGCCGAGGTACTAGCGGGCTGTCCGAACGAGAGACCCAGTACTTC	CASSRGTSGLSERETQYF	TRBD2	18	.	TRBV11-1	TRBJ2-5
TGTGCCAGCAGGGGTGGACAGAACAATCAGCCCCAGCATTTT	CASRGGQNNQPQHF	.	14	.	TRBV5-5	TRBJ1-5
TGTGCCAGCGGCCCGGACAGGGGGAATAGCAATCAGCCCCAGCATTTT	CASGPDRGNSNQPQHF	TRBD1	16	few	TRBV5-3	TRBJ1-5
TGCAGCGTCCTTAGCGGGAGGGCCCTGGGTGAGCAGTTCTTC	CSVLSGRALGEQFF	TRBD2	14	many	TRBV29-1	TRBJ2-1
TGCAGTGCTAGAGGGAACGGCGGGAGGGGGTTGGATGAGCAGTTCTTC	CSARGNGGRGLDEQFF	TRBD2	16	few	TRBV20-1	TRBJ2-1
TGTGCCAGCAAAGCGGGGGTAGTCCAAGAGACCCAGTACTTC	CASKAGVVQETQYF	TRBD2	14	many	TRBV2	TRBJ2-5
TGTGCCACCAGCAGAGCCGGATATAGTGAAAAACTGTTTTTT	CATSRAGYSEKLFF	.	14	many	TRBV15	TRBJ1-4
TGCAGCGTTGAGGCCCCCTCGCCGGGACGGCACTACGAGCAGTACTTC	CSVEAPSPGRHYEQYF	.	16	.	TRBV29-1	TRBJ2-7
TGTGCCAGCAGCCAAGGTTCCTCAAACACCGGGGAGCTGTTTTTT	CASSQGSSNTGELFF	.	15	.	TRBV4-2	TRBJ2-2
TGCAGTGCTAGTTATAGTAGCAATCAGCCCCAGCATTTT	CSASYSSNQPQHF	.	13	many	TRBV20-1	TRBJ1-5
TGTGCCACGGGGGTCGGGGGGGAGACCCAGTACTTC	CATGVGGETQYF	TRBD2	12	.	TRBV15	TRBJ2-5
TGCGCCAGCAGCCCGGAGGGGTTCGCCGGGGAGCTGTTTTTT	CASSPEGFAGELFF	.	14	few	TRBV5-1	TRBJ2-2
TGCAGTGCTAGAGATAGCGGGAGGGCCACCGGGGAGCTGTTTTTT	CSARDSGRATGELFF	TRBD2	15	many	TRBV20-1	TRBJ2-2
TGTGCCAGCAGCTGGGGGGAGAGCTCTGGAAACACCATATATTTT	CASSWGESSGNTIYF	.	15	few	TRBV7-9	TRBJ1-3
TGTGCCAGCAGCTTAGAGTCAGGAAACACCGGGGAGCTGTTTTTT	CASSLESGNTGELFF	.	15	many	TRBV7-8	TRBJ2-2
TGCGCCAGCAGCCAAGACAGTGGGGGGTTCCTAGGAAATGAAAAACTGTTTTTT	CASSQDSGGFLGNEKLFF	.	18	few	TRBV4-1	TRBJ1-4
TGTGCCAGCAGCCCCCTGATTAGTGAAGCTTTCTTT	CASSPLISEAFF	.	12	few	TRBV6-2/TRBV6-3	TRBJ1-1
TGTGCCAGCAGTGAAACAGAAAGCTACGAGCAGTACTTC	CASSETESYEQYF	.	13	.	TRBV2	TRBJ2-7
TGCGCCAGCAGCTTGTCAGGGGGCAGGTCGGACACTGAAGCTTTCTTT	CASSLSGGRSDTEAFF	TRBD1	16	.	TRBV5-1	TRBJ1-1
TGTGCCAGCAGCCGCGCGGGGCAACATTCACCCCTCCACTTT	CASSRAGQHSPLHF	.	14	.	TRBV3-1	TRBJ1-6
TGTGCCAGCAGTTTAATGGTGACAGGAGACTACAATGAGCAGTTCTTC	CASSLMVTGDYNEQFF	.	16	.	TRBV12-3/TRBV12-4	TRBJ2-1
TGCGCCAGCAGCTTAAATCGGGCCTCCGGAGGATCTGGAAACACCATATATTTT	CASSLNRASGGSGNTIYF	.	18	.	TRBV5-1	TRBJ1-3
TGCGCCAGCAGTAACACGGGGAACACCGGGGAGCTGTTTTTT	CASSNTGNTGELFF	.	14	few	TRBV5-1	TRBJ2-2
TGCGCCAGCAGCTTGGCCGGGACAGGGAGGGAGACCCAGTACTTC	CASSLAGTGRETQYF	TRBD1	15	few	TRBV5-1	TRBJ2-5
TGCAGCGTTGAAACAGCGGTGAACACCGGGGAGCTGTTTTTT	CSVETAVNTGELFF	.	14	many	TRBV29-1	TRBJ2-2
TGTGCCAGCAGCGAGGACAGGGCGAACACTGAAGCTTTCTTT	CASSEDRANTEAFF	TRBD1	14	many	TRBV12-3/TRBV12-4	TRBJ1-1
TGCGCCAGCAGCGACCATGACAGGGGGCCGTACAATGAGCAGTTCTTC	CASSDHDRGPYNEQFF	TRBD1	16	.	TRBV5-1	TRBJ2-1
TGTGCCAGTAGTGCCCAGGGACTAGCGGGCCCAATTTCATGGGACACCGGGGAGCTGTTTTTT	CASSAQGLAGPISWDTGELFF	TRBD2	21	.	TRBV19	TRBJ2-2
TGTGCCAGCAGCGAAGATAGTTACAATGAGCAGTTCTTC	CASSEDSYNEQFF	.	13	many	TRBV4-2	TRBJ2-1
TGCAGCGTCAGCACAGGGCGGAGCTCCTACAATGAGCAGTTCTTC	CSVSTGRSSYNEQFF	.	15	few	TRBV29-1	TRBJ2-1
TGCGCCAGCAGCCAAGACGGGCCCGTCCACTTT	CASSQDGPVHF	.	11	.	TRBV4-1	TRBJ1-6
TGTGCCAGCAGCCAAGAAGGGTTATGGAGGGCAGGGGGGCTCAATGAGCAGTTCTTC	CASSQEGLWRAGGLNEQFF	.	19	.	TRBV14	TRBJ2-1
TGCGCCAGCAGCTTGGTCGGACAGCGCTCTGGGGCCAACGTCCTGACTTTC	CASSLVGQRSGANVLTF	.	17	.	TRBV5-1	TRBJ2-6
TGCAGTGCTAGAGTCAGAAATGAGCAGTTCTTC	CSARVRNEQFF	.	11	few	TRBV20-1	TRBJ2-1